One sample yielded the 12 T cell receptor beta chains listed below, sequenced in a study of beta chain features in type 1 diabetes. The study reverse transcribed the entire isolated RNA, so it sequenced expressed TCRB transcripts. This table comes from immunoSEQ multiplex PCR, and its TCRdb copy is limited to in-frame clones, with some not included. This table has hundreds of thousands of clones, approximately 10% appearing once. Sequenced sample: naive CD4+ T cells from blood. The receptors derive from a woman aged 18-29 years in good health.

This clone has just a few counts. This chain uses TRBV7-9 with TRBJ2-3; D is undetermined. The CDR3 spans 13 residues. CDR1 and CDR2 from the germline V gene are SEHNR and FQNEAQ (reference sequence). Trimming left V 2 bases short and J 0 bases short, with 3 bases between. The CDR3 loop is CASSLHSTDTQYF. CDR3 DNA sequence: TGTGCCAGCAGCTTACACAGCACAGATACGCAGTATTTT.

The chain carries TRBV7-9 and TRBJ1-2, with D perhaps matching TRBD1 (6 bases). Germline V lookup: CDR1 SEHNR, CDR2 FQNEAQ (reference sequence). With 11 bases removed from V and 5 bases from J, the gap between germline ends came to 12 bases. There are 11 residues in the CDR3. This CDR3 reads CADGTIYGYTF. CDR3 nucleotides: TGTGCCGATGGGACAATTTATGGCTACACCTTC. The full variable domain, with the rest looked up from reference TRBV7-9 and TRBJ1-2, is DTGVSQNPRHKITKRGQNVTFRCDPISEHNRLYWYRQTLGQGPEFLTYFQNEAQLEKSRLLSDRFSAERPKGSFSTLEIQRTEQGDSAMYLCADGTIYGYTFGSGTRLTVV.

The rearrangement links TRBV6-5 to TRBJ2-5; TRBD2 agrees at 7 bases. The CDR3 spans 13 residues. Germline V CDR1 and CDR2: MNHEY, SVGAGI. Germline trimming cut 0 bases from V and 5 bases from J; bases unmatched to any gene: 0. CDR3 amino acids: CASSYSAGETQYF. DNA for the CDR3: TGTGCCAGCAGTTACTCAGCGGGGGAGACCCAGTACTTC.

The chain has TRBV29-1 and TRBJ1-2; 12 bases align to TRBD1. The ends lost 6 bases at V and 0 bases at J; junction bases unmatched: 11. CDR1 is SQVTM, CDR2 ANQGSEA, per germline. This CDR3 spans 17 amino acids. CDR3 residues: CSVAPGQGALTNYGYTF. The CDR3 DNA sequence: TGCAGCGTAGCCCCGGGACAGGGGGCCCTAACTAACTATGGCTACACCTTC.

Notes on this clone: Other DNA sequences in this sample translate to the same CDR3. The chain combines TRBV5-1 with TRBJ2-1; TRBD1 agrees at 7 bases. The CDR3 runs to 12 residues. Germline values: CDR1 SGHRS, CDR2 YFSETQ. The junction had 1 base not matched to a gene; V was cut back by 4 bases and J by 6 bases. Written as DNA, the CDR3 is TGCGCCAGCAGCCGACAGGGCAATGAGCAGTTCTTC. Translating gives CASSRQGNEQFF.

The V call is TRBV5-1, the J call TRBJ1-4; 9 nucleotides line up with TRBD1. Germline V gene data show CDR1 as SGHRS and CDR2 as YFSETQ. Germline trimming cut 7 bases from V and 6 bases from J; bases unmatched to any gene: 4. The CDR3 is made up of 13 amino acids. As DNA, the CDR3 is TGCGCCAGCCAGGGACAGGGCCATGAAAAACTGTTTTTT. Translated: CASQGQGHEKLFF.

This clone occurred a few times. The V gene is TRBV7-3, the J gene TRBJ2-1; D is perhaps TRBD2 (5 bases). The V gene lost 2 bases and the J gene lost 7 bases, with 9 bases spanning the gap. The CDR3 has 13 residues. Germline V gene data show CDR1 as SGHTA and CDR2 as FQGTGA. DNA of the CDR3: TGTGCCAGCAGCTTAGGGTCGGGGAATGAGCAGTTCTTC. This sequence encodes CASSLGSGNEQFF. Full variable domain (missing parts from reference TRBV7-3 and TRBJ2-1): GAGVSQTPSNKVTEKGKYVELRCDPISGHTALYWYRQSLGQGPEFLIYFQGTGAADDSGLPNDRFFAVRPEGSVSTLKIQRTERGDSAVYLCASSLGSGNEQFFGPGTRLTVL.

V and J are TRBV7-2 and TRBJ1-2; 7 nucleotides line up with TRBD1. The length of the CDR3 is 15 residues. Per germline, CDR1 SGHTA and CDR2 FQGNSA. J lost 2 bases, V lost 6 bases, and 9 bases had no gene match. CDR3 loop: CASRPTGATNYGYTF. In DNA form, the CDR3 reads TGTGCCAGCAGGCCTACAGGGGCGACAAACTATGGCTACACCTTC.

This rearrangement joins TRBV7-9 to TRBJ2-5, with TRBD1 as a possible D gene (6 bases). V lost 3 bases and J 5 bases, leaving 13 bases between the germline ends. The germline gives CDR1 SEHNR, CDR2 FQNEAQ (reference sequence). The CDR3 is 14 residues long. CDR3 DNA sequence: TGTGCCAGCAGCTTTACAGGGAGCGGCGAGACCCAGTACTTC. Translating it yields CASSFTGSGETQYF. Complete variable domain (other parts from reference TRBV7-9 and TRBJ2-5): DTGVSQNPRHKITKRGQNVTFRCDPISEHNRLYWYRQTLGQGPEFLTYFQNEAQLEKSRLLSDRFSAERPKGSFSTLEIQRTEQGDSAMYLCASSFTGSGETQYFGPGTRLLVL.

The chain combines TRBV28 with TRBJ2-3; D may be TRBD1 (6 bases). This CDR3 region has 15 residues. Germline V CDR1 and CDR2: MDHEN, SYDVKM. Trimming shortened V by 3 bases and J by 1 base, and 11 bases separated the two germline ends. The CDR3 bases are TGTGCCAGCAGTTTTGGGACAACCGGCACAGATACGCAGTATTTT. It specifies CASSFGTTGTDTQYF.

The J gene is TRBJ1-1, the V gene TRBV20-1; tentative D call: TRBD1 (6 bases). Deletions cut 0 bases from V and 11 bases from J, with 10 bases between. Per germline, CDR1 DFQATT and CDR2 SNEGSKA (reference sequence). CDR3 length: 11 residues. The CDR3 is CSARERTDAFF. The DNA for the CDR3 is TGCAGTGCTAGAGAACGGACAGACGCTTTCTTT.

CDR3 sequence (DNA): TGTGCCAGCAGCTTAGGGCCTAGCGGAGTTAGCACAGATACGCAGTATTTT. It codes for CASSLGPSGVSTDTQYF. The chain carries TRBV7-2 and TRBJ2-3, with TRBD2 matching over 7 bases. The trim removed 1 base at V and 0 bases at J, leaving 7 bases unmatched. CDR1 and CDR2 from the germline V gene are SGHTA and FQGNSA. The CDR3 contains 17 residues.